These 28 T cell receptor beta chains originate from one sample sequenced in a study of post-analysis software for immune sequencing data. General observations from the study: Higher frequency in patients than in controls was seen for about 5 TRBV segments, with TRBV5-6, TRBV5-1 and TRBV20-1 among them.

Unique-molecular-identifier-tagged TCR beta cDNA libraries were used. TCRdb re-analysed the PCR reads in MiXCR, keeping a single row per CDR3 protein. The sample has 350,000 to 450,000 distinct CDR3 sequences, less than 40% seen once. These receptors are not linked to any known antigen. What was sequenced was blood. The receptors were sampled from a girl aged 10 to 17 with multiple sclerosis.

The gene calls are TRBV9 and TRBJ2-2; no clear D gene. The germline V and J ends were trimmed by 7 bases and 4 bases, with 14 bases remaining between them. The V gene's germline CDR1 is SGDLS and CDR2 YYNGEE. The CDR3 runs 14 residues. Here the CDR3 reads CASGPELATGELFF. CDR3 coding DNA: TGTGCCAGCGGCCCGGAACTTGCCACCGGGGAGCTGTTTTTT.

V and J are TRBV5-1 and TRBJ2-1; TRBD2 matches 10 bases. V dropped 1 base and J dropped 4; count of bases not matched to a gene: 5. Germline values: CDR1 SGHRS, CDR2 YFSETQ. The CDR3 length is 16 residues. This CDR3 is CASSLPLAGVYNEQFF. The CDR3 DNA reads TGCGCCAGCAGCTTGCCTCTAGCGGGGGTTTACAATGAGCAGTTCTTC.

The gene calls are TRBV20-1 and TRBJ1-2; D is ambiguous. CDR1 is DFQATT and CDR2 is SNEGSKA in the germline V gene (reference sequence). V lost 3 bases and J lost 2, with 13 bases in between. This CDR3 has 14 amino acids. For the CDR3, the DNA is TGCAGTGCTAGGGTGTCGGCCCTCAACTATGGCTACACCTTC. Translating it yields CSARVSALNYGYTF.

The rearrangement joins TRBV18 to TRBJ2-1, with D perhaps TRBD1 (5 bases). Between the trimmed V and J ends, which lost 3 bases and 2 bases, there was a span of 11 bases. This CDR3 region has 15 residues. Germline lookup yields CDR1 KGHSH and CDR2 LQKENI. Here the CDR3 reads CASSPGRGAYNEQFF. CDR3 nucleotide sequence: TGTGCCAGCTCACCGGGGCGAGGCGCCTACAATGAGCAGTTCTTC.

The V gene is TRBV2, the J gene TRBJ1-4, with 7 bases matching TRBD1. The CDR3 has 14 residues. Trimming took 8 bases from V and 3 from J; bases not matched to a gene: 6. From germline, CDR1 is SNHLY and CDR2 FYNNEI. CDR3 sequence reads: CASLRQGSNEKLFF. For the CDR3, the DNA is TGTGCCAGCTTACGACAGGGTTCTAATGAAAAACTGTTTTTT. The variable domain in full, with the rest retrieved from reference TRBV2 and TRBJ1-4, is EPEVTQTPSHQVTQMGQEVILRCVPISNHLYFYWYRQILGQKVEFLVSFYNNEISEKSEIFDDQFSVERPDGSNFTLKIRSTKLEDSAMYFCASLRQGSNEKLFFGSGTQLSVL.

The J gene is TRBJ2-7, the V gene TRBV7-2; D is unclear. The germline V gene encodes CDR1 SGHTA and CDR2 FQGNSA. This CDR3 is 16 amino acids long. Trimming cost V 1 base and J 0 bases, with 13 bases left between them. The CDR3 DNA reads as TGTGCCAGCAGCTTAGGAACGAGCGAGAGCTCCTACGAGCAGTACTTC. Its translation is CASSLGTSESSYEQYF.

This CDR3 reads CASSFGTGAVNYGYTF. The CDR3 DNA follows: TGCGCCAGCAGCTTTGGGACAGGGGCCGTTAACTATGGCTACACCTTC. This chain connects TRBV5-1 to TRBJ1-2, with 10 bases identical to TRBD1. CDR3 length equals 16 residues. Trimming removed 2 bases from V and 1 base from J; junction bases left unmatched: 5. CDR1 is SGHRS and CDR2 is YFSETQ in the germline V gene.

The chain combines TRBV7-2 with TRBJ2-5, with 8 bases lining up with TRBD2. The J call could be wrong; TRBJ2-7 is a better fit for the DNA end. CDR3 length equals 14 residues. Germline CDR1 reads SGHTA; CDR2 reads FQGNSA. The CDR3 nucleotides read TGTGCCAGCAGCTCCCGGGCGGGGGGACACGAGCAGTACTTC. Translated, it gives CASSSRAGGHEQYF.

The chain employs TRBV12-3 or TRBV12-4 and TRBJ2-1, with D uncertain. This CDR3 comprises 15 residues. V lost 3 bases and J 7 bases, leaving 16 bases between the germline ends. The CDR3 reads CASSLFNKFLNEQFF. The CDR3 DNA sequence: TGTGCCAGCAGTTTGTTCAACAAATTCCTAAATGAGCAGTTCTTC.

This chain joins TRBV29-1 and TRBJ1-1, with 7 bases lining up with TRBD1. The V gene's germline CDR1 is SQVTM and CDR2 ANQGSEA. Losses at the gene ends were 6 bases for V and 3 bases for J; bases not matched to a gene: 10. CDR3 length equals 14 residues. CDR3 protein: CSVYFYRGDTEAFF. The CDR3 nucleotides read TGCAGCGTCTATTTTTACAGGGGAGACACTGAAGCTTTCTTT.

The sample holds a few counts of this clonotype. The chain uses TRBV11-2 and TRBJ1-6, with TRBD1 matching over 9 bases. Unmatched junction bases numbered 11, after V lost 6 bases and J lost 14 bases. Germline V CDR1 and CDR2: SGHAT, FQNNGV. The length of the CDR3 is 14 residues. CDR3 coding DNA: TGTGCCAGCAGTACCGGACAGGGGCGCTCCACCCTCCACTTT. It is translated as CASSTGQGRSTLHF.

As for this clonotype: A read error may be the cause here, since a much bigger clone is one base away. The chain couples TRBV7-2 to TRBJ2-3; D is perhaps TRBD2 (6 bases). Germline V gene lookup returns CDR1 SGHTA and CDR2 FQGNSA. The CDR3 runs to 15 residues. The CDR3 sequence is CAGSLDWGGTDTQYF. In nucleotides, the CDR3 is TGTGCCGGCAGCTTAGACTGGGGGGGCACAGATACGCAGTATTTT.

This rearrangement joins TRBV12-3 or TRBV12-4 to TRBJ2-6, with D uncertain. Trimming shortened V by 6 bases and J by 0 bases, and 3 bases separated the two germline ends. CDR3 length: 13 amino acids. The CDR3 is CASRTSGANVLTF. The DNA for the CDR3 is TGTGCCAGCAGAACCTCTGGGGCCAACGTCCTGACTTTC.

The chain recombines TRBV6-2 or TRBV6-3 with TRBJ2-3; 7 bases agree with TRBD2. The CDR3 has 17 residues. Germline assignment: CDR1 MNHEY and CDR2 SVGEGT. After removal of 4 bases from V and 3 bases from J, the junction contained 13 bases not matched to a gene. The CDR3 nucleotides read TGTGCCAGCAGTTCCCTTCCAAGCGGGGTTAAGACAGATACGCAGTATTTT. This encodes CASSSLPSGVKTDTQYF.

CDR3 DNA sequence: TGCAGTGCTAGGCCCGAGGAGGACATTCAGTACTTC. Its protein is CSARPEEDIQYF. V usage is TRBV20-1 and J usage is TRBJ2-4; weak D call: TRBD2 (5 bases). Trimming took 3 bases from V and 8 from J, leaving 11 bases between them. The CDR3 loop spans 12 amino acids. CDR1 is DFQATT and CDR2 is SNEGSKA in the germline V gene (reference sequence).

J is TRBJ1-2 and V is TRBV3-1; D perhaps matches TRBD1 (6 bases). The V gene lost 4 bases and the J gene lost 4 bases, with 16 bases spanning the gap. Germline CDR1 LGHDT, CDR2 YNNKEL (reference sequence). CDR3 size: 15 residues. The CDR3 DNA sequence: TGTGCCAGCAGCCGACAAATGACAGGATCCTATGGCTACACCTTC. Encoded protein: CASSRQMTGSYGYTF.

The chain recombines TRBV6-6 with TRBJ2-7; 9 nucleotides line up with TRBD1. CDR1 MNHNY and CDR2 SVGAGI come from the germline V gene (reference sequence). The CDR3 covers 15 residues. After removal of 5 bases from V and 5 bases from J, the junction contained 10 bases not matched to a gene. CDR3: CASSPNRDREDEQYF. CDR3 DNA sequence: TGTGCCAGCAGTCCCAATAGGGACAGGGAGGACGAGCAGTACTTC.

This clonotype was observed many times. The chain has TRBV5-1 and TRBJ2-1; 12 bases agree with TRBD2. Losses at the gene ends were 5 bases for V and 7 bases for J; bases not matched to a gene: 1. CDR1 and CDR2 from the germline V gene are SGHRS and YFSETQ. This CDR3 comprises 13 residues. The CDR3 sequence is CASSGLAGNEQFF. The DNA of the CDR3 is TGCGCCAGCAGTGGACTAGCGGGGAATGAGCAGTTCTTC.

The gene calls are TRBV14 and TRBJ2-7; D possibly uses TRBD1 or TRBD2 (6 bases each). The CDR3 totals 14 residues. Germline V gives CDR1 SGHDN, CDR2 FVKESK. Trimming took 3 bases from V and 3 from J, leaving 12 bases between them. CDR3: CASSQVGGFYEQYF. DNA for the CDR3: TGTGCCAGCAGCCAGGTAGGGGGGTTCTACGAGCAGTACTTC.

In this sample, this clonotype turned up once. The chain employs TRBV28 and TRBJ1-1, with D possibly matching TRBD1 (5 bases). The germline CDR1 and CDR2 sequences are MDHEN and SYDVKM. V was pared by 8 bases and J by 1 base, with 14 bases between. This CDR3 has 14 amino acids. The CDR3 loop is CASESGGGNTEAFF. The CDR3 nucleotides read TGTGCCAGCGAGTCAGGTGGGGGGAACACTGAAGCTTTCTTT.

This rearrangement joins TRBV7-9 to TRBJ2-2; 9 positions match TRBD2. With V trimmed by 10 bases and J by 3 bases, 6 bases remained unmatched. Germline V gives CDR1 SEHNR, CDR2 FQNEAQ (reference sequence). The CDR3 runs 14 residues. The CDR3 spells CATRGGEYTGELFF. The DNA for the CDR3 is TGTGCCACACGCGGGGGGGAATACACCGGGGAGCTGTTTTTT.

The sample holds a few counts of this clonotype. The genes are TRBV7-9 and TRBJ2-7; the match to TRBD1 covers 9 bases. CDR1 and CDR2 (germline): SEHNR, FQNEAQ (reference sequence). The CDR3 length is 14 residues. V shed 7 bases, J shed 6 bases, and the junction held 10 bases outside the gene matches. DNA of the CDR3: TGTGCCAGCACCACGGGACAGGGCTTCGGCGAGCAGTACTTC. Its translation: CASTTGQGFGEQYF. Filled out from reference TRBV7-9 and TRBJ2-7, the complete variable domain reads DTGVSQNPRHKITKRGQNVTFRCDPISEHNRLYWYRQTLGQGPEFLTYFQNEAQLEKSRLLSDRFSAERPKGSFSTLEIQRTEQGDSAMYLCASTTGQGFGEQYFGPGTRLTVT.

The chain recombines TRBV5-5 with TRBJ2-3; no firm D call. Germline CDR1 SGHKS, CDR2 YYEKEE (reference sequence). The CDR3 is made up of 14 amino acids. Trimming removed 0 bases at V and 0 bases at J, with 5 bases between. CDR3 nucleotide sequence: TGTGCCAGCAGCTTGGTGGCCAGCACAGATACGCAGTATTTT. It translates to CASSLVASTDTQYF.

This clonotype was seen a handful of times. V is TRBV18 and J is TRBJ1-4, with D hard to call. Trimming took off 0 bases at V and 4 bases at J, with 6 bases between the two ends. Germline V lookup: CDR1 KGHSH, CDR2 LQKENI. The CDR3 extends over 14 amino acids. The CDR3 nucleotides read TGTGCCAGCTCACCACCGGGCGTTAATGAAAAACTGTTTTTT. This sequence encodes CASSPPGVNEKLFF.

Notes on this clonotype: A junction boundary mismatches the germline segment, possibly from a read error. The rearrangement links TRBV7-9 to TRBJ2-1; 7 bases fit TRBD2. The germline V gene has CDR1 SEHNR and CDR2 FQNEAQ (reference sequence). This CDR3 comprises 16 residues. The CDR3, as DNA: TGTGCCAGCACCACAGGCCCGGGGGGACCCTACAATAAGCAGTTCTTC. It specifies CASTTGPGGPYNKQFF.

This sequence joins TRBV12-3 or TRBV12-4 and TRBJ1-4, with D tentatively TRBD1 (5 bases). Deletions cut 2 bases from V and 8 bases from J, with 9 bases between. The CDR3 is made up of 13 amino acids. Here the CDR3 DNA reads TGTGCCAGCAGTTTAATGGGGGAGGAAAAACTGTTTTTT. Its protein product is CASSLMGEEKLFF.

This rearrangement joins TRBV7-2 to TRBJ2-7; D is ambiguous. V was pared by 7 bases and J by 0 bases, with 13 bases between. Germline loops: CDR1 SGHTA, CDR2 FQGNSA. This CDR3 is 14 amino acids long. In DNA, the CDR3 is TGTGCCAGCAACTCCGACTCTAGCTCCTACGAGCAGTACTTC. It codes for CASNSDSSSYEQYF.

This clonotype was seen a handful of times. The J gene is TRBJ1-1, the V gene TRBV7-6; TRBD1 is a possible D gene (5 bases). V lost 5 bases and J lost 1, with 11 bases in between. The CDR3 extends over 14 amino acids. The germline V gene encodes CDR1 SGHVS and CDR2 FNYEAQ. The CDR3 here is CASSARGPNTEAFF. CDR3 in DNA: TGTGCCAGCAGCGCCCGGGGACCGAACACTGAAGCTTTCTTT.